These 18 T cell receptor beta chains share one sample of origin, sequenced in a study of neurological immune-mediated disorders. Via MiXCR, TCRdb re-called the 5' RACE reads, giving one row per CDR3 protein. Of tens of thousands of distinct CDR3 sequences listed, 10% were seen once; the top ten hold 9.6%. The sample's time point: longitudinal time-point 1 (baseline). The source material was PBMCs. Receptor source: a man aged 30 to 39 in good health.

The table lists this clonotype with many counts. The chain employs TRBV5-1 and TRBJ2-3, with TRBD2 matching 7 bases. Trimming cost V 3 bases and J 4 bases; bases outside gene matches: 5. This CDR3 has 14 residues. Germline V gives CDR1 SGHRS, CDR2 YFSETQ. The CDR3 DNA follows: TGCGCCAGCAGCTACACGGCGGGGGCAGATACGCAGTATTTT. It is translated as CASSYTAGADTQYF.

This clonotype showed up many times. This chain joins TRBV6-1 and TRBJ2-1, with D unclear. Trimming left V 3 bases short and J 9 bases short, with 12 bases between. Germline CDR1 reads MNHNS; CDR2 reads SASEGT. This CDR3 has 13 residues. The CDR3 is CASSDGRPGEQFF. The CDR3 nucleotides are TGTGCCAGCAGTGATGGCAGGCCCGGTGAGCAGTTCTTC.

This clonotype showed up just once. One end of the junction is discordant with germline, which a read error may explain. The V and J genes are TRBV10-1 and TRBJ2-5; 9 nucleotides line up with TRBD1. CDR1 is WNHNN and CDR2 is SYGVQD in the germline V gene (reference sequence). This CDR3 has 18 residues. As DNA, the CDR3 is TGCGCCAGCAGCGCCGGGACAGGGTCTTTGGGCAGACAAGAGACCCGGTACTTC. It specifies CASSAGTGSLGRQETRYF.

This clonotype was seen a handful of times. Just one base apart from a much larger clone, this may be a read error. The chain combines TRBV16 with TRBJ2-7; D is unresolved. Per the germline V gene, CDR1 is KGHSY and CDR2 is FQNENV. The CDR3 covers 12 residues. In DNA form, the CDR3 reads TGTGTCAGCAGCCAATCGGTATACGAGCAGTACTTC. Protein sequence: CVSSQSVYEQYF.

This clonotype showed up many times. The chain employs TRBV6-6 and TRBJ1-1; no clear D. CDR3 length equals 13 residues. V lost 2 bases to trimming and J lost 5 bases, with 9 bases between them. Germline assignment: CDR1 MNHNY and CDR2 SVGAGI (reference sequence). The DNA of the CDR3 is TGTGCCAGCAGTTACGAAATGAGGACTGAAGCTTTCTTT. Its translation: CASSYEMRTEAFF.

This clonotype is deemed medium-sized. The chain uses TRBV12-3 or TRBV12-4 and TRBJ1-2; D unclear. Trimming took 6 bases from V and 7 from J, leaving 15 bases between them. This CDR3 spans 13 amino acids. The DNA of the CDR3 is TGTGCCAGCAGCTTAACTGGACGGCCTGGCTACACCTTC. It specifies CASSLTGRPGYTF.

This clonotype was detected a few times. This rearrangement joins TRBV28 to TRBJ1-6; D call uncertain. This CDR3 contains 13 residues. CDR1 is MDHEN, CDR2 SYDVKM, per germline. V shed 7 bases and J shed 7 bases, with 11 bases lying between them. In nucleotides, the CDR3 is TGTGCCAGCACCGGGAGGGTGAATTCACCCCTCCACTTT. Amino acids: CASTGRVNSPLHF. Complete variable domain (other parts from reference TRBV28 and TRBJ1-6): DVKVTQSSRYLVKRTGEKVFLECVQDMDHENMFWYRQDPGLGLRLIYFSYDVKMKEKGDIPEGYSVSREKKERFSLILESASTNQTSMYLCASTGRVNSPLHFGNGTRLTVT.

This clonotype was seen many times. The chain joins TRBV4-2 to TRBJ2-5, with 8 bases aligning to TRBD2. The V gene's germline CDR1 is LGHNA and CDR2 YNFKEQ. There are 17 residues in the CDR3. V gave up 8 bases and J gave up 5 bases; unmatched junction bases: 19. The CDR3 sequence: CASAPGGGSGITETQYF. CDR3 DNA: TGTGCCAGCGCACCAGGTGGAGGTAGCGGGATAACGGAGACCCAGTACTTC.

This clonotype was seen ten or more times. This chain connects TRBV6-5 to TRBJ2-2, with no clear D. CDR1 is MNHEY and CDR2 is SVGAGI in the germline V gene. The CDR3 is made up of 14 amino acids. Deletions cut 4 bases from V and 6 bases from J, with 12 bases between. The CDR3 sequence: CASSLGSRSGELFF. The DNA of the CDR3 is TGTGCCAGCAGTTTGGGCAGTCGATCCGGGGAGCTGTTTTTT.

This clonotype showed up many times. The rearrangement joins TRBV20-1 to TRBJ2-7, with a possible D match to TRBD2 (6 bases). The length of the CDR3 is 14 residues. Trimming removed 6 bases from V and 2 bases from J, with 17 bases in between. The germline V gene encodes CDR1 DFQATT and CDR2 SNEGSKA (reference sequence). The CDR3: CSARLSGGAYEQYF. The CDR3 DNA reads as TGCAGTGCCCGCCTCTCTGGCGGGGCCTACGAGCAGTACTTC.

The rearrangement uses TRBV5-1 and TRBJ2-7, with 10 nucleotides matching TRBD1. With V trimmed by 4 bases and J by 5 bases, 12 bases remained unmatched. From germline, CDR1 is SGHRS and CDR2 YFSETQ. This CDR3 has 16 residues. CDR3 sequence (DNA): TGCGCCAGCAGCCTGGCCGGGACAGGGGCCTCGGACGAGCAGTACTTC. It translates to CASSLAGTGASDEQYF.

In its sample, this clonotype was seen many times. The rearrangement joins TRBV12-3 or TRBV12-4 to TRBJ2-1; D might be TRBD1 (5 bases). V was cut by 5 bases and J by 6 bases, with 14 bases left in between. The CDR3 contains 14 residues. CDR3 in DNA: TGTGCCAGCAGTAACCCCCCAAGGGGCAATGAGCAGTTCTTC. It translates to CASSNPPRGNEQFF.

This clonotype occurred many times. The chain couples TRBV5-5 to TRBJ1-1; D is unresolved. The V end was cut by 4 bases, the J end by 3 bases, with 16 bases between. This CDR3 is built from 15 residues. CDR1 is SGHKS and CDR2 is YYEKEE in the germline V gene (reference sequence). The CDR3 DNA reads TGTGCCAGCAGCCGTACGGGGAACGGGGACACTGAAGCTTTCTTT. Amino acids: CASSRTGNGDTEAFF.

The sample holds many counts of this clonotype. The rearrangement links TRBV29-1 to TRBJ2-7; TRBD1 is a possible D gene (5 bases). The V and J ends lost 1 base and 3 bases respectively, with 13 bases between them. The CDR3 has 14 residues. The V gene's germline CDR1 is SQVTM and CDR2 ANQGSEA. CDR3 sequence reads: CSVEGTGTYYEQYF. The CDR3 bases are TGCAGCGTTGAAGGTACAGGAACCTACTACGAGCAGTACTTC.

This clonotype occurred many times. The chain is built from TRBV3-1 and TRBJ2-4; unclear D gene. CDR1 is LGHDT and CDR2 is YNNKEL in the germline V gene (reference sequence). The V and J ends lost 1 base and 5 bases respectively, with 6 bases between them. This CDR3 contains 13 residues. CDR3 DNA: TGTGCCAGCAGCCAAGTAGGGCAAAACATTCAGTACTTC. Its protein product is CASSQVGQNIQYF.

This clonotype has ten or more counts. The chain carries TRBV27 and TRBJ2-1, with D possibly being TRBD1 (5 bases). V lost 3 bases, J lost 0 bases, and 12 bases lay in between. The CDR3 has 16 amino acids. The germline CDR1 and CDR2 sequences are MNHEY and SMNVEV (reference sequence). CDR3 bases: TGTGCCAGCAGTTTCAACAGGCTCCTCTCCTACAATGAGCAGTTCTTC. Residues: CASSFNRLLSYNEQFF.

The table lists this clonotype with a few counts. The CDR3 sequence: CASSLAGTINEQYF. The CDR3 nucleotides are TGCGCCAGCAGCTTGGCCGGGACTATCAACGAGCAGTACTTC. V gene TRBV5-1 combines with J gene TRBJ2-7, with TRBD2 identical over 7 bases. This CDR3 spans 14 amino acids. The junction had 5 bases not matched to a gene; V was cut back by 0 bases and J by 5 bases. Germline lookup yields CDR1 SGHRS and CDR2 YFSETQ.

This clonotype was seen more than once but under ten times. This chain joins TRBV29-1 and TRBJ2-3; 8 bases match TRBD1. Per germline, CDR1 SQVTM and CDR2 ANQGSEA. This CDR3 is built from 13 residues. V lost 6 bases, J lost 4 bases, and 6 bases stayed unmatched. The CDR3 region has the DNA TGCAGCGTCAACAGGGGGACGCCAGATACGCAGTATTTT. Amino acid sequence: CSVNRGTPDTQYF.